This TCR beta chain derives from a study of cytomegalovirus exposure and HLA in healthy donors. The study, taken as a whole, reports: In presence/absence analyses, roughly uniform sequencing depth across donors was assumed. Despite most TCR sequences being rare, some public TCRs occurred in many donors.

Primers: 60 Vbeta forward and 13 Jbeta reverse. Measured with immunoSEQ multiplex PCR; TCRdb has only the in-frame clones, and not every one. The sample holds approximately 81,000 clones, 70% to 75% seen once. Losses at the gene ends were 6 bases for V and 9 bases for J; bases not matched to a gene: 2. Germline V gene sequence: CDR1 MNHEY, CDR2 SVGAGI. The CDR3 sequence is 12 residues long. Nominally healthy donors were sampled, though unrecorded immune exposures were likely. In its sample, this clone was seen a few times. Its antigen is unknown. Sequenced material: PBMCs. This sequence was found in a woman between 45 and 65 years old in good health and CMV-seropositive. The chain employs TRBV6-5 and TRBJ1-2; 12 bases match TRBD1. CDR3 sequence: CASRGTGGSYTF. The CDR3 DNA reads TGTGCCAGCAGGGGGACAGGGGGCAGCTACACCTTC.